A single sample is the source of the 24 T cell receptor beta chains below, sequenced in a study of tumor-infiltrating lymphocytes in primary liver carcinoma. DNA and RNA were both co-extracted from 20-30 mg of bulk tissue that had not been sorted. Priming with a constant-region primer yielded TCR beta cDNA from 400 to 500 ng total RNA. Libraries covering TCR beta were generated through three nested multiplex PCR rounds (using a slightly modified ARM-PCR). TRBV1-TRBV30 forward and Cbeta reverse primers drove the first two roughly 10-cycle rounds. TCRdb re-called the multiplex PCR reads through MiXCR, storing one row per CDR3 protein. The data show roughly 49,000 distinct CDR3 sequences, 71% seen once. The sequencing input was liver tumor tissue from sampling region 5. Subset meaning: tumor region T5, tumor centre. Every receptor here comes from a man aged 35-49 years with primary liver carcinoma and hepatitis B virus infection.

The chain combines TRBV7-9 with TRBJ2-7; D may be TRBD1 or TRBD2 (6 bases each). There are 14 residues in the CDR3. The V end was cut by 4 bases, the J end by 4 bases, with 14 bases between. CDR1 is SEHNR, CDR2 FQNEAQ, per germline (reference sequence). The CDR3 here is CASSYTGSGYEQYF. The CDR3 bases are TGTGCCAGCAGCTACACAGGGAGCGGGTACGAGCAGTACTTC.

Comment on this clonotype: At one boundary the junction diverges from the germline segment, which might be a read error. The chain carries TRBV11-2 and TRBJ2-7; TRBD2 matches at 8 bases. Germline V CDR1 and CDR2: SGHAT, FQNNGV. The CDR3 consists of 15 residues. CDR3 nucleotide sequence: TGTGCCAGCAGGTCCCCGGGACTAGGGATCCACGAGCAGTATTTC. It yields the protein CASRSPGLGIHEQYF.

A remark on this clonotype: At one end the junction does not follow the germline gene, possibly because of a read error. V gene TRBV11-2 combines with J gene TRBJ1-3; D is unclear. Germline V lookup: CDR1 SGHAT, CDR2 FQNNGV. The CDR3 has 16 residues. This chain's CDR3 is CASSLDLDYTGNTIYF. The CDR3 nucleotides are TGTGCCAGTAGCTTAGATCTAGACTACACTGGAAACACCATATATTTC.

This clonotype was seen a handful of times. This sequence joins TRBV11-1 and TRBJ2-1; D remains unclear. With 5 bases removed from V and 8 bases from J, the gap between germline ends came to 10 bases. This CDR3 region has 12 residues. CDR1 and CDR2 (germline): SGHAT, FQDESV (reference sequence). This chain's CDR3 is CASSLRADEQFF. The CDR3 DNA is TGTGCCAGCAGCCTTAGGGCAGATGAGCAGTTCTTC.

This clonotype was counted a single time. One end of the junction does not line up with germline, which may come from a read error. The chain is built from TRBV29-1 and TRBJ2-5; 7 positions match TRBD2. The CDR3 totals 15 residues. Germline lookup yields CDR1 SQVTM and CDR2 ANQGSEA. The CDR3 protein is CSVWAAGVDQGTQYF. DNA for the CDR3: TGCAGCGTTTGGGCGGCGGGAGTGGACCAAGGGACCCAGTACTTC.

As regards this clonotype: One end of the junction fails to match germline, which may point to a read error. V usage is TRBV28 and J usage is TRBJ1-5; D perhaps matches TRBD1 (5 bases). This CDR3 region has 15 residues. Germline V gene data show CDR1 as MDHEN and CDR2 as SYDVKM. The CDR3 loop is CASRLTDDSNRPQHF. As DNA, the CDR3 is TGTGCCAGCAGGCTGACAGATGACAGCAATCGGCCCCAGCATTTT.

The V call is TRBV6-1, the J call TRBJ2-1; a weak D match, TRBD2 (6 bases). Germline CDR1 MNHNS, CDR2 SASEGT. The V end lost 2 bases, the J end lost 4 bases, and 12 bases lay between the germline ends. This CDR3 is built from 15 residues. DNA for the CDR3: TGTGCCAGCAGTGAACGAAGCGGAGGGTACAATGAGCAGTTCTTC. Translated: CASSERSGGYNEQFF.

The rearrangement uses TRBV20-1 and TRBJ2-7; 9 positions match TRBD1. V lost 5 bases and J lost 2; bases outside the gene matches: 7. Per the germline V gene, CDR1 is DFQATT and CDR2 is SNEGSKA (reference sequence). The CDR3 sequence is 14 residues long. The DNA for the CDR3 is TGCAGTGCTGTAGAGGGACAGGGCACCTACGAGCAGTACTTC. Protein product: CSAVEGQGTYEQYF.

The chain joins TRBV12-3 or TRBV12-4 to TRBJ2-1; TRBD2 agrees at 13 bases. This CDR3 has 14 amino acids. Trimming took 6 bases from V and 10 from J; bases not matched to a gene: 6. This CDR3 reads CASSRTSGSGEQFF. DNA for the CDR3: TGTGCCAGCAGCAGGACTAGCGGGAGTGGGGAGCAGTTCTTC.

In regard to this clonotype: At one of its ends the junction is not consistent with the germline gene, which may arise from a read error. The V call is TRBV6-5, the J call TRBJ2-6, with D tentatively TRBD1 (6 bases). The CDR3 has 18 residues. Germline CDR1 is MNHEY and CDR2 is SVGAGI. CDR3 in amino acids: CASSLWTVMKAGADVLSF. The CDR3, as DNA: TGTGCCAGCAGTCTTTGGACAGTGATGAAAGCTGGGGCCGACGTCCTGTCTTTC.

This clonotype showed up just once. Given the absence of the conserved phenylalanine or tryptophan at the CDR3 end, a read error is likely. This chain joins TRBV7-3 and TRBJ1-5, with D hard to call. V lost 5 bases and J 5 bases, leaving 4 bases between the germline ends. The CDR3 covers 11 residues. Germline V gene data show CDR1 as SGHTA and CDR2 as FQGTGA. The CDR3 loop is CASSNHQPQHI. The CDR3 DNA is TGTGCCAGCAGCAACCATCAGCCCCAGCATATT.

This clonotype came up once. Without the conserved terminal phenylalanine or tryptophan, this CDR3 likely stems from a read error. The CDR3 coding sequence is TGTGCCAGCAGCCAAGGACGAGGGGCAGGTTTTCCATACGAGCAGTACCTC. This encodes CASSQGRGAGFPYEQYL. The chain joins TRBV14 to TRBJ2-7; D assignment may be TRBD1 or TRBD2 (5 bases each). CDR3 length: 17 residues. In germline, CDR1 is SGHDN, CDR2 FVKESK. Trimming left V 1 base short and J 4 bases short, with 20 bases between.

Many counts were recorded for this clonotype. The CDR3 region has the DNA TGTGCCAGCACCTTCAGCGGGGGCTCCTACAATGAGCAGTTCTTC. As protein: CASTFSGGSYNEQFF. The rearrangement links TRBV7-9 to TRBJ2-1; TRBD2 matches 8 bases. The V segment lost 7 bases and the J segment 0 bases; nucleotides outside the gene matches: 5. The length of the CDR3 is 15 residues. Germline V gene lookup returns CDR1 SEHNR and CDR2 FQNEAQ (reference sequence).

About this clonotype: The conserved final phenylalanine or tryptophan is absent from the CDR3, which likely points to a read error. The rearrangement uses TRBV7-9 and TRBJ1-2; D is uncertain. Germline CDR1 is SEHNR and CDR2 is FQNEAQ (reference sequence). CDR3 length equals 14 residues. The CDR3 sequence is CVSSLETANYGYTV. CDR3 nucleotides: TGTGTCAGCAGCTTAGAAACAGCTAACTATGGCTACACCGTC.

On this clonotype: One base away lies a much larger clone, so this may be a sequencing read error. This rearrangement joins TRBV12-3 or TRBV12-4 to TRBJ2-5; D might be TRBD2 (6 bases). The CDR3 runs 15 residues. The CDR3 region has the DNA TGTGTCAGCAGTTTGCGGCAGGGAGGAAGAGAGACCCAGTACTTC. Its protein is CVSSLRQGGRETQYF.

This clonotype showed up just once. The chain couples TRBV11-2 to TRBJ2-3; no clear D gene. The J call is doubtful: the DNA matches TRBJ1-5 better. This CDR3 spans 16 amino acids. Germline values: CDR1 SGHAT, CDR2 FQNNGV. The CDR3: CASSPPTGGSTDTQHF. Here the CDR3 DNA reads TGTGCCAGTAGCCCCCCGACTGGCGGCAGCACAGATACGCAGCATTTT.

This chain uses TRBV4-2 with TRBJ2-5; TRBD1 might be the D (6 bases). Germline V CDR1 and CDR2: LGHNA, YNFKEQ. V was cut by 4 bases and J by 4 bases, with 22 bases left in between. The CDR3 loop spans 17 amino acids. CDR3 sequence reads: CASSPWSWGPDRETQYF. For the CDR3, the DNA is TGTGCCAGCAGCCCCTGGTCGTGGGGGCCAGACCGAGAGACCCAGTACTTC.

This clonotype was recorded many times. The chain combines TRBV7-9 with TRBJ2-7, with 9 bases matching TRBD1. CDR1 and CDR2 (germline): SEHNR, FQNEAQ (reference sequence). V shed 5 bases and J 2 bases; nucleotides not matched to a gene: 10. The CDR3 sequence is 16 residues long. CDR3 in amino acids: CASSPSAGTGTYEQYF. In DNA, the CDR3 is TGTGCCAGCAGCCCCAGCGCCGGGACAGGGACCTACGAGCAGTACTTC.

A remark on this clonotype: It is likely a read error, because the conserved phenylalanine at the end of the CDR3 is missing. The limits of the CDR3 on the DNA are not certain, so only TCRdb's listed CDR3 is given. The chain has TRBV29-1 and TRBJ2-7; TRBD1 reflects the table's D call only, with no check against the DNA. The CDR3 comprises 13 residues, both ends counted. Germline loops: CDR1 SQVTM, CDR2 ANQGSEA. CDR3 amino acids: CSARRTVHDERYL.

In its sample, this clonotype was seen many times. This sequence joins TRBV4-1 and TRBJ2-7, with D tentatively TRBD1 (5 bases). Trimming took 0 bases from V and 7 from J, leaving 13 bases between them. The germline gives CDR1 MGHRA, CDR2 YSYEKL. This CDR3 comprises 14 residues. As DNA, the CDR3 is TGCGCCAGCAGCCAAGATGGGGCAAAACCGGAGCAGTACTTC. It translates to CASSQDGAKPEQYF.

As regards this clonotype: A read error is likely, as this CDR3 ends without the conserved phenylalanine or tryptophan. The DNA is left out, because the CDR3 cannot be placed on it with certainty; the CDR3 is given as TCRdb lists it. CDR3 sequence: CASSPRGGEQNL. The chain recombines TRBV11-2 with TRBJ2-7; the listed D gene, TRBD1, was not tested against the DNA. The germline V gene encodes CDR1 SGHAT and CDR2 FQNNGV. Ends included, the CDR3 has 12 residues.

The genes are TRBV6-5 and TRBJ2-3; possibly TRBD2 for D (5 bases). Trimming cost V 5 bases and J 8 bases, with 17 bases left between them. The germline CDR1 and CDR2 sequences are MNHEY and SVGAGI. The CDR3 has 14 residues. CDR3 loop: CASSQLVGSGTQYF. The CDR3 DNA sequence: TGTGCCAGCAGTCAACTAGTGGGATCAGGTACGCAGTATTTT.

The chain employs TRBV2 and TRBJ2-5, with D possibly being TRBD2 (5 bases). The ends were cut back, 8 bases at V and 4 bases at J, with 14 bases in the middle. Germline V CDR1 and CDR2: SNHLY, FYNNEI. This CDR3 contains 13 residues. CDR3 sequence reads: CASGVLEGETQYF. The CDR3 bases are TGTGCCAGCGGTGTACTCGAGGGAGAGACCCAGTACTTC. Complete variable domain (other parts from reference TRBV2 and TRBJ2-5): EPEVTQTPSHQVTQMGQEVILRCVPISNHLYFYWYRQILGQKVEFLVSFYNNEISEKSEIFDDQFSVERPDGSNFTLKIRSTKLEDSAMYFCASGVLEGETQYFGPGTRLLVL.

The chain uses TRBV6-5 and TRBJ1-2; D is ambiguous. CDR1 is MNHEY and CDR2 is SVGAGI in the germline V gene. CDR3 length equals 15 residues. Trimming stripped 6 bases from V and 3 bases from J, with 17 bases between. The CDR3 region is CASRYTAWEDYGYTF. The CDR3 coding sequence is TGTGCCAGCAGATACACCGCATGGGAAGACTATGGCTACACCTTC.